The 22 T cell receptor beta chains in this list originate from one sample, sequenced in a study of beta chain features in type 1 diabetes. The study reverse transcribed the entire isolated RNA, so it sequenced expressed TCRB transcripts. The table came from immunoSEQ multiplex PCR; TCRdb's copy has only in-frame clones and leaves some out. The repertoire holds about 230,000 clones, about 10% seen once, with just under 0.035% in the top ten. Specimen: naive CD4+ T cells from blood. These receptors were obtained from a woman between 18 and 29 years old in good health.

This clone came up a few times. The chain recombines TRBV5-1 with TRBJ2-1; 11 bases fit TRBD2. J was trimmed by 2 bases and V by 2 bases; bases with no gene match: 6. The germline gives CDR1 SGHRS, CDR2 YFSETQ. This CDR3 spans 17 amino acids. The CDR3 reads CASSFGLTSGTYNEQFF. CDR3 DNA: TGCGCCAGCAGCTTTGGGCTGACTAGCGGGACCTACAATGAGCAGTTCTTC. The variable domain in full, completed from reference TRBV5-1 and TRBJ2-1, reads KAGVTQTPRYLIKTRGQQVTLSCSPISGHRSVSWYQQTPGQGLQFLFEYFSETQRNKGNFPGRFSGRQFSNSRSEMNVSTLELGDSALYLCASSFGLTSGTYNEQFFGPGTRLTVL.

J is TRBJ2-2 and V is TRBV7-9; 7 bases fit TRBD1. Germline V CDR1 and CDR2: SEHNR, FQNEAQ (reference sequence). V lost 5 bases to trimming and J lost 4 bases; unmatched junction nucleotides: 7. The CDR3 length is 15 residues. CDR3 amino acids: CASSPTGWSTGELFF. The CDR3 DNA sequence: TGTGCCAGCAGCCCGACAGGGTGGAGCACCGGGGAGCTGTTTTTT.

This sequence joins TRBV11-2 and TRBJ2-1; TRBD1 matches 9 bases. J lost 4 bases, V lost 7 bases, and 5 bases had no gene match. Germline CDR1 reads SGHAT; CDR2 reads FQNNGV. The CDR3 extends over 14 amino acids. As DNA, the CDR3 is TGTGCCAGCACCCGGGACAGGGCTTACAATGAGCAGTTCTTC. Amino acids: CASTRDRAYNEQFF.

The chain employs TRBV5-4 and TRBJ2-5; 8 nucleotides align to TRBD1. Germline CDR1 and CDR2: SGHNT and YYREEE (reference sequence). The CDR3 spans 14 residues. Germline trimming cut 3 bases from V and 0 bases from J; bases unmatched to any gene: 1. The CDR3 is CASSWGQDQETQYF. The CDR3, as DNA: TGTGCCAGCAGCTGGGGACAGGACCAAGAGACCCAGTACTTC. Together with reference TRBV5-4 and TRBJ2-5, the CDR3 gives the full variable domain: ETGVTQSPTHLIKTRGQQVTLRCSSQSGHNTVSWYQQALGQGPQFIFQYYREEENGRGNFPPRFSGLQFPNYSSELNVNALELDDSALYLCASSWGQDQETQYFGPGTRLLVL.

The chain combines TRBV7-8 with TRBJ2-3; 7 bases fit TRBD2. In germline, CDR1 is SGHVS, CDR2 FQNEAQ. The CDR3 is 17 amino acids. The ends lost 0 bases at V and 6 bases at J; junction bases unmatched: 12. The CDR3 DNA sequence: TGTGCCAGCAGCTTAGCGACTTGGGCTAGCGGAGGGGATACGCAGTATTTT. Its protein product is CASSLATWASGGDTQYF.

This clone turned up a few times. V is TRBV23-1 and J is TRBJ2-7; 7 bases align to TRBD1. TRBV23-1 is an open reading frame, and its role is uncertain. Losses at the gene ends were 3 bases for V and 6 bases for J; bases not matched to a gene: 14. This CDR3 is 16 amino acids long. CDR3 DNA: TGCGCCAGCAGTCATTACAGGGGCCTTTCTGGGGTCGAGCAGTACTTC. It codes for CASSHYRGLSGVEQYF.

This clone turned up a few times. The chain uses TRBV7-2 and TRBJ2-1; 8 bases agree with TRBD2. CDR1 is SGHTA, CDR2 FQGNSA, per germline. The CDR3 is made up of 17 amino acids. The V segment lost 1 base and the J segment 4 bases; nucleotides outside the gene matches: 9. CDR3 loop: CASSLDHFSGNYNEQFF. The CDR3 DNA sequence: TGTGCCAGCAGCTTAGATCACTTTAGCGGGAATTACAATGAGCAGTTCTTC.

Only a few counts were recorded for this clone. The chain combines TRBV2 with TRBJ1-1; TRBD1 agrees at 8 bases. This CDR3 region has 13 residues. Germline V CDR1 and CDR2: SNHLY, FYNNEI. V gave up 6 bases and J gave up 4 bases; unmatched junction bases: 4. The CDR3 nucleotides are TGTGCCAGCAGCCTCGGACAGGGCACTGAAGCTTTCTTT. It codes for CASSLGQGTEAFF. The full variable domain, its missing parts supplied by reference TRBV2 and TRBJ1-1, is EPEVTQTPSHQVTQMGQEVILRCVPISNHLYFYWYRQILGQKVEFLVSFYNNEISEKSEIFDDQFSVERPDGSNFTLKIRSTKLEDSAMYFCASSLGQGTEAFFGQGTRLTVV.

This clone was seen a few times. The chain employs TRBV18 and TRBJ1-5; D is possibly TRBD1 (5 bases). CDR3 length equals 13 residues. From germline, CDR1 is KGHSH and CDR2 LQKENI. Trimming cost V 6 bases and J 3 bases, with 9 bases left between them. As DNA, the CDR3 is TGTGCCAGCTCGGGGCGTATCAATCAGCCCCAGCATTTT. This codes for CASSGRINQPQHF.

This clone was detected only a few times. The chain combines TRBV7-9 with TRBJ1-1; 7 nucleotides match TRBD1. Germline trimming cut 1 base from V and 4 bases from J; bases unmatched to any gene: 18. The CDR3 sequence is 19 residues long. Germline assignment: CDR1 SEHNR and CDR2 FQNEAQ (reference sequence). This CDR3 reads CASSLVGRETGWFVTEAFF. The CDR3 bases are TGTGCCAGCAGCTTAGTCGGTAGGGAGACAGGGTGGTTTGTCACTGAAGCTTTCTTT. Based on the CDR3 plus reference TRBV7-9 and TRBJ1-1, the full variable domain is DTGVSQNPRHKITKRGQNVTFRCDPISEHNRLYWYRQTLGQGPEFLTYFQNEAQLEKSRLLSDRFSAERPKGSFSTLEIQRTEQGDSAMYLCASSLVGRETGWFVTEAFFGQGTRLTVV.

This clone was picked up a small number of times. The chain is built from TRBV5-1 and TRBJ1-1, with D unclear. Germline V gene lookup returns CDR1 SGHRS and CDR2 YFSETQ. The V end lost 3 bases, the J end lost 3 bases, and 9 bases lay between the germline ends. This CDR3 is built from 13 residues. The CDR3 nucleotides are TGCGCCAGCAGCTCCGACGGGTACACTGAAGCTTTCTTT. Translation gives CASSSDGYTEAFF.

The rearrangement links TRBV9 to TRBJ2-1; 7 nucleotides match TRBD1. The CDR3 extends over 15 amino acids. With V trimmed by 0 bases and J by 4 bases, 4 bases remained unmatched. CDR1 is SGDLS, CDR2 YYNGEE, per germline. The CDR3 loop reads CASSVVEGAYNEQFF. CDR3 bases: TGTGCCAGCAGCGTAGTAGAGGGGGCATACAATGAGCAGTTCTTC. The variable domain in full, with the rest retrieved from reference TRBV9 and TRBJ2-1, is DSGVTQTPKHLITATGQRVTLRCSPRSGDLSVYWYQQSLDQGLQFLIQYYNGEERAKGNILERFSAQQFPDLHSELNLSSLELGDSALYFCASSVVEGAYNEQFFGPGTRLTVL.

At least ten counts were recorded for this clone. The chain employs TRBV18 and TRBJ2-7, with D possibly matching TRBD1 (5 bases). Germline CDR1 KGHSH, CDR2 LQKENI. V was trimmed by 3 bases and J by 3 bases, leaving 9 bases between them. The CDR3 runs 13 residues. The CDR3 here is CASSPDRVYEQYF. The CDR3 region has the DNA TGTGCCAGCTCACCTGACAGAGTCTACGAGCAGTACTTC.

J is TRBJ2-5 and V is TRBV30, with 8 bases lining up with TRBD1. CDR3 length: 16 amino acids. Germline trimming cut 7 bases from V and 2 bases from J; bases unmatched to any gene: 15. Per germline, CDR1 GTSNPN and CDR2 SVGIG (reference sequence). Here the CDR3 reads CASAPGTGLAQETQYF. DNA for the CDR3: TGTGCCTCTGCTCCCGGGACAGGCCTGGCACAAGAGACCCAGTACTTC.

This clone was seen only a few times. CDR3 coding DNA: TGTGCCAGCAGCGTCAGGGGTACAGGGCAAGAGACCCAGTACTTC. Amino acids: CASSVRGTGQETQYF. This chain uses TRBV11-2 with TRBJ2-5, with a weak D call TRBD1 (6 bases). Trimming removed 5 bases from V and 2 bases from J, with 15 bases in between. The CDR3 totals 15 residues. Germline CDR1 reads SGHAT; CDR2 reads FQNNGV.

The V gene is TRBV5-1, the J gene TRBJ2-5, with D perhaps matching TRBD2 (6 bases). Germline values: CDR1 SGHRS, CDR2 YFSETQ. Trimming left V 4 bases short and J 2 bases short, with 12 bases between. The CDR3 covers 14 residues. CDR3: CASSPGVGQETQYF. The CDR3 DNA is TGCGCCAGCAGCCCGGGAGTTGGGCAAGAGACCCAGTACTTC.

A few counts support this clone. The genes are TRBV28 and TRBJ1-4, with D possibly being TRBD1 (6 bases). The germline gives CDR1 MDHEN, CDR2 SYDVKM. The length of the CDR3 is 14 residues. Deletions cut 4 bases from V and 7 bases from J, with 13 bases between. DNA of the CDR3: TGTGCCAGCAGTTCCCAGGGGTGGGGTGAAAAACTGTTTTTT. Protein product: CASSSQGWGEKLFF.

This clone was recorded only once. The J gene is TRBJ2-1, the V gene TRBV19; possibly TRBD2 for D (6 bases). V lost 5 bases, J lost 6 bases, and 26 bases lay in between. Germline lookup yields CDR1 LNHDA and CDR2 SQIVND (reference sequence). CDR3 length: 18 amino acids. CDR3: CASSFNPPPAGTGNEQFF. CDR3 DNA sequence: TGTGCCAGTAGTTTCAACCCCCCCCCAGCGGGTACGGGCAATGAGCAGTTCTTC. The whole variable domain, remainder taken from reference TRBV19 and TRBJ2-1, is DGGITQSPKYLFRKEGQNVTLSCEQNLNHDAMYWYRQDPGQGLRLIYYSQIVNDFQKGDIAEGYSVSREKKESFPLTVTSAQKNPTAFYLCASSFNPPPAGTGNEQFFGPGTRLTVL.

This clone was counted between two and nine times. The chain combines TRBV7-2 with TRBJ1-5, with a tentative D call TRBD1 (5 bases). Per germline, CDR1 SGHTA and CDR2 FQGNSA. This CDR3 spans 17 amino acids. Trimming left V 5 bases short and J 0 bases short, with 17 bases between. The CDR3 region has the DNA TGTGCCAGCAGCCTCCGGGCAGACAGATATAGCAATCAGCCCCAGCATTTT. It is translated as CASSLRADRYSNQPQHF.

In its sample, this clone was seen a few times. The chain couples TRBV11-2 to TRBJ2-2; a weak D match, TRBD1 (5 bases). Trimming removed 4 bases from V and 5 bases from J, with 8 bases in between. Germline CDR1 reads SGHAT; CDR2 reads FQNNGV. This CDR3 contains 13 residues. CDR3 DNA sequence: TGTGCCAGCAGCTGGCAGGGAACCGGGGAGCTGTTTTTT. It yields the protein CASSWQGTGELFF.

The rearrangement uses TRBV6-6 and TRBJ2-5, with 8 bases matching TRBD2. Germline CDR1 is MNHNY and CDR2 is SVGAGI (reference sequence). The V gene end was trimmed by 4 bases and the J gene end by 5 bases; junction bases not matched to a gene: 3. The CDR3 has 13 residues. The CDR3 is CASSSGTSETQYF. The CDR3 nucleotides are TGTGCCAGCAGTTCCGGGACTAGTGAGACCCAGTACTTC.

In this sample, this clone turned up a few times. The chain combines TRBV11-2 with TRBJ2-1; 7 bases map to TRBD1. The CDR3 contains 14 residues. J lost 4 bases, V lost 1 base, and 1 base had no gene match. Germline CDR1 and CDR2: SGHAT and FQNNGV. In DNA, the CDR3 is TGTGCCAGCAGCTTAGGGGACAGTTACAATGAGCAGTTCTTC. It is translated as CASSLGDSYNEQFF.